A single sample is the source of the 16 T cell receptor beta chains below, sequenced in a study of T cell therapy after organ transplantation. Some clones are missing from TCRdb's copy, which holds only in-frame ones; the method was immunoSEQ multiplex PCR. The table lists some 980 clones, roughly 65% of them singletons. No antigen is known for these receptors. Time point here: 4-8 weeks after completion of therapy. Sequences were derived from CD8+ T cells from blood, sampled after autologous CMV-specific T cell therapy. Receptor source: a human patient who had received a solid organ transplant and had CMV disease. The graft donor may have contributed some T cells.

This chain links TRBV7-9 with TRBJ2-7; 9 bases line up with TRBD2. The germline V gene has CDR1 SEHNR and CDR2 FQNEAQ (reference sequence). With V trimmed by 5 bases and J by 3 bases, 8 bases remained unmatched. This CDR3 has 15 residues. In DNA, the CDR3 is TGTGCCAGCAGCCTGAGCGGGAGGCCCATCTACGAGCAGTACTTC. This codes for CASSLSGRPIYEQYF.

The V gene is TRBV6-4, the J gene TRBJ1-2; 8 bases align to TRBD1. Germline V lookup: CDR1 MRHNA, CDR2 SNTAGT. This CDR3 comprises 12 residues. The V gene end was trimmed by 6 bases and the J gene end by 7 bases; junction bases not matched to a gene: 4. Here the CDR3 reads CASRDRGRGYTF. CDR3 DNA: TGTGCCAGCAGAGACAGGGGACGTGGCTACACCTTC.

The chain combines TRBV5-1 with TRBJ1-1, with D uncertain. The germline V gene encodes CDR1 SGHRS and CDR2 YFSETQ. The CDR3 extends over 16 amino acids. V lost 1 base, J lost 10 bases, and 23 bases lay in between. CDR3 bases: TGCGCCAGCAGCTTGACCGCCTACACAGCGTCGGAAGGAGCTTTCTTT. Protein: CASSLTAYTASEGAFF. The variable domain in full, with the rest retrieved from reference TRBV5-1 and TRBJ1-1, is KAGVTQTPRYLIKTRGQQVTLSCSPISGHRSVSWYQQTPGQGLQFLFEYFSETQRNKGNFPGRFSGRQFSNSRSEMNVSTLELGDSALYLCASSLTAYTASEGAFFGQGTRLTVV.

V is TRBV7-2 and J is TRBJ2-7; TRBD2 agrees at 10 bases. This CDR3 is 15 amino acids long. Looked up from germline, CDR1 is SGHTA and CDR2 is FQGNSA. V lost 2 bases to trimming and J lost 2 bases; unmatched junction nucleotides: 3. In DNA form, the CDR3 reads TGTGCCAGCAGCTTAACTAGCGGGATTACCTACGAGCAGTACTTC. Translated, it gives CASSLTSGITYEQYF.

The chain is built from TRBV5-5 and TRBJ2-7, with D maybe TRBD1 (5 bases). Germline loops: CDR1 SGHKS, CDR2 YYEKEE (reference sequence). The CDR3 totals 11 residues. V gave up 4 bases and J gave up 4 bases, with 6 bases separating them. In DNA form, the CDR3 reads TGTGCCAGCAGCAAGGGGTACGAGCAGTACTTC. Translated, it gives CASSKGYEQYF.

In this sample, this clone is large (0.1 to 1%). The chain couples TRBV4-3 to TRBJ2-2, with 11 bases aligning to TRBD2. J was trimmed by 2 bases and V by 4 bases; bases with no gene match: 9. Germline values: CDR1 LGHNA, CDR2 YSLEER. The CDR3 contains 18 residues. CDR3 in amino acids: CASSLGAGLAANTGELFF. CDR3 nucleotides: TGCGCCAGCAGCCTTGGAGCGGGACTAGCGGCAAACACCGGGGAGCTGTTTTTT.

The CDR3: CASSPGTGLYEQYF. The CDR3 DNA is TGTGCCAGCAGCCCCGGGACAGGCCTCTACGAGCAGTACTTC. The chain joins TRBV11-1 to TRBJ2-7; 8 nucleotides match TRBD1. J lost 3 bases, V lost 5 bases, and 6 bases had no gene match. The length of the CDR3 is 14 residues. Germline V lookup: CDR1 SGHAT, CDR2 FQDESV (reference sequence). Drawing the rest from reference TRBV11-1 and TRBJ2-7, the complete variable domain is EAEVAQSPRYKITEKSQAVAFWCDPISGHATLYWYRQILGQGPELLVQFQDESVVDDSQLPKDRFSAERLKGVDSTLKIQPAELGDSAMYLCASSPGTGLYEQYFGPGTRLTVT.

The rearrangement joins TRBV27 to TRBJ2-3; D possibly uses TRBD1 or TRBD2 (5 bases each). The germline V gene encodes CDR1 MNHEY and CDR2 SMNVEV (reference sequence). The CDR3 is made up of 15 amino acids. Trimming cost V 2 bases and J 4 bases, with 13 bases left between them. In DNA, the CDR3 is TGTGCCAGCAGTTTAATGGGTCAGGGAGCAGATACGCAGTATTTT. Translation gives CASSLMGQGADTQYF.

This clone ranks as large (0.1 to 1%). The V gene is TRBV5-6, the J gene TRBJ2-4; perhaps D is TRBD1 or TRBD2 (7 bases each). Trimming stripped 2 bases from V and 7 bases from J, with 16 bases between. This CDR3 is 15 amino acids long. Germline CDR1 and CDR2: SGHDT and YYEEEE. The DNA of the CDR3 is TGTGCCAGCAGCTTCGGGACAGCCGGGGGGAACATTCAGTACTTC. This gives the protein CASSFGTAGGNIQYF.

The rearrangement joins TRBV25-1 to TRBJ2-1, with 13 bases identical to TRBD2. The junction had 1 base not matched to a gene; V was cut back by 3 bases and J by 8 bases. The CDR3 extends over 14 amino acids. Germline values: CDR1 MGHDK, CDR2 SYGVNS. In DNA form, the CDR3 reads TGTGCCAGCAGTGATGGACTAGCGGGAGATGAGCAGTTCTTC. Translation: CASSDGLAGDEQFF.

The V and J genes are TRBV6-5 and TRBJ2-1; TRBD2 aligns across 10 bases. Germline V lookup: CDR1 MNHEY, CDR2 SVGAGI. The CDR3 has 15 amino acids. The V gene end was trimmed by 5 bases and the J gene end by 2 bases; junction bases not matched to a gene: 3. CDR3 in DNA: TGTGCCAGCAGTCGCGGGACTAGCGCCTACAATGAGCAGTTCTTC. It translates to CASSRGTSAYNEQFF.

The V call is TRBV15, the J call TRBJ2-1; TRBD2 aligns across 7 bases. Germline V gene sequence: CDR1 LNHNV, CDR2 YYDKDF (reference sequence). Trimming took 0 bases from V and 1 from J; bases not matched to a gene: 6. This CDR3 has 17 amino acids. The chain's CDR3 is CATSRDAAGVSYNEQFF. The CDR3 bases are TGTGCCACCAGCAGAGATGCGGCGGGAGTTTCCTACAATGAGCAGTTCTTC.

As concerns this clone: It is likely a read error, because the conserved phenylalanine at the end of the CDR3 is missing. This chain joins TRBV7-9 and TRBJ2-7; 8 nucleotides agree with TRBD1. The CDR3 consists of 14 residues. The V gene end was trimmed by 2 bases and the J gene end by 3 bases; junction bases not matched to a gene: 3. Germline V gene lookup returns CDR1 SEHNR and CDR2 FQNEAQ (reference sequence). CDR3 amino acids: CASSLRDRSYEQYL. In nucleotides, the CDR3 is TGTGCCAGCAGCTTAAGGGACAGGAGCTACGAGCAGTACCTC.

This clone has a single count. The V call is TRBV4-3, the J call TRBJ2-7, with D perhaps matching TRBD1 (6 bases). This CDR3 comprises 14 residues. With 3 bases removed from V and 1 base from J, the gap between germline ends came to 10 bases. Germline CDR1 is LGHNA and CDR2 is YSLEER. The CDR3 DNA is TGCGCCAGCAGCCATGCGACAGGTTCCTACGAGCAGTACTTC. Its protein is CASSHATGSYEQYF.

The gene calls are TRBV6-1 and TRBJ2-3, with D perhaps TRBD1 or TRBD2 (5 bases each). The length of the CDR3 is 14 residues. The germline CDR1 and CDR2 sequences are MNHNS and SASEGT. V was shortened by 0 bases and J by 1 base, with 5 bases between the two germline ends. CDR3 sequence reads: CASSEAGGTDTQYF. Written as DNA, the CDR3 is TGTGCCAGCAGTGAAGCGGGGGGCACAGATACGCAGTATTTT.

This chain connects TRBV6-5 to TRBJ2-2; D gene unclear. V was trimmed by 1 base and J by 7 bases, leaving 13 bases between them. The CDR3 runs to 15 residues. Germline assignment: CDR1 MNHEY and CDR2 SVGAGI. The CDR3: CASSYFTFRIGELFF. CDR3 DNA sequence: TGTGCCAGCAGTTACTTTACTTTTCGGATCGGGGAGCTGTTTTTT.